The clone carrying this T cell receptor beta chain came up a few times. The antigen is unknown. A second PCR of 7 to 11 cycles used a sample-barcoded 5' primer and a J-beta primer mix. MiXCR was run by TCRdb on the 5' RACE reads, yielding one entry per CDR3 protein. The sample yields 1.4 million or so distinct CDR3 sequences, less than 45% seen once. The CDR3 is made up of 15 amino acids. Trimming cost V 7 bases and J 0 bases, with 14 bases left between them. This sample was taken from a study of blood T cells in healthy people across ages. Study outcomes and limitations: More naive CD4+ cells and higher diversity marked long-lived donors relative to aged donors.

The sequencing input was blood. The clonotype was recovered from a woman under 30 in good health. This sequence joins TRBV12-3 or TRBV12-4 and TRBJ2-3; no clear D gene. The CDR3 here is CASNPDPISTDTQYF. The CDR3 bases are TGTGCCAGCAATCCTGATCCGATCAGCACAGATACGCAGTATTTT.